The 30 T cell receptor beta chains in this list originate from one sample, sequenced in a study of blood T cell repertoires in COVID-19. TCRdb's copy holds only in-frame clones and misses some; the assay was immunoSEQ multiplex PCR. The sample contains about 110,000 clones, 75% to 80% of which appear only once. Sequenced: peripheral blood. These receptors were taken from an elderly woman with active or convalescent COVID-19.

This chain joins TRBV20-1 and TRBJ2-3; perhaps TRBD2 as D (6 bases). The germline V and J ends were trimmed by 4 bases and 5 bases, with 10 bases remaining between them. This CDR3 comprises 12 residues. Germline lookup yields CDR1 DFQATT and CDR2 SNEGSKA (reference sequence). The CDR3 here is CSATDGGDTQYF. The CDR3, as DNA: TGCAGTGCTACTGACGGGGGAGATACGCAGTATTTT.

The J gene is TRBJ2-2, the V gene TRBV24-1; 13 bases are a match to TRBD2. This CDR3 is built from 15 residues. Unmatched junction bases numbered 1, after V lost 5 bases and J lost 5 bases. The V gene's germline CDR1 is KGHDR and CDR2 SFDVKD. The CDR3 region is CATSAGLAGTGELFF. CDR3 sequence (DNA): TGTGCCACCAGTGCGGGACTAGCGGGGACCGGGGAGCTGTTTTTT.

V gene TRBV10-3 combines with J gene TRBJ2-7; 9 nucleotides match TRBD2. The CDR3 covers 15 residues. Looked up from germline, CDR1 is ENHRY and CDR2 is SYGVKD. The V gene end was trimmed by 2 bases and the J gene end by 1 base; junction bases not matched to a gene: 3. In DNA, the CDR3 is TGTGCCATCAGTGAGAAGGGACTAGCATCCTACGAGCAGTACTTC. The encoded protein is CAISEKGLASYEQYF.

This clone was recorded only once. The chain has TRBV2 and TRBJ1-6; tentatively, D is TRBD1 (6 bases). Germline V gives CDR1 SNHLY, CDR2 FYNNEI. Between the trimmed V and J ends, which lost 3 bases and 6 bases, there was a span of 12 bases. This CDR3 has 15 amino acids. CDR3 sequence reads: CASSEGQGFNSPLHF. The CDR3 DNA is TGTGCCAGCAGTGAGGGCCAGGGGTTTAATTCACCCCTCCACTTT.

This chain uses TRBV11-2 with TRBJ2-1, with 12 bases lining up with TRBD2. V trimming: 2 bases; J trimming: 0 bases; junction bases outside the gene matches: 2. Germline CDR1 SGHAT, CDR2 FQNNGV. The CDR3 is 17 residues long. The CDR3 region is CASSLLLAGGSYNEQFF. The CDR3 DNA reads TGTGCCAGCAGCTTATTACTAGCGGGAGGCTCCTACAATGAGCAGTTCTTC.

The chain carries TRBV7-2 and TRBJ2-7, with TRBD2 matching over 7 bases. From germline, CDR1 is SGHTA and CDR2 FQGNSA. Trimming removed 2 bases from V and 2 bases from J; junction bases left unmatched: 6. The CDR3 has 15 residues. CDR3 in amino acids: CASSLSGGRAYEQYF. CDR3 DNA sequence: TGTGCCAGCAGCTTATCTGGCGGGAGAGCCTACGAGCAGTACTTC.

DNA for the CDR3: TGTGCCAGCAGTTACTCGAGGCAGGGAGGTGAAAAACTGTTTTTT. Translating it yields CASSYSRQGGEKLFF. V is TRBV6-6 and J is TRBJ1-4, with D possibly matching TRBD1 (5 bases). Trimming shortened V by 0 bases and J by 7 bases, and 12 bases separated the two germline ends. CDR1 MNHNY and CDR2 SVGAGI come from the germline V gene (reference sequence). The length of the CDR3 is 15 residues.

V is TRBV7-9 and J is TRBJ2-7, with no clear D. The germline CDR1 and CDR2 sequences are SEHNR and FQNEAQ (reference sequence). V was shortened by 5 bases and J by 3 bases, with 17 bases between the two germline ends. The CDR3 length is 15 residues. The CDR3 coding sequence is TGTGCCAGCAGCGTCGGTCAGGATTGGATCTACGAGCAGTACTTC. Residues: CASSVGQDWIYEQYF.

The rearrangement joins TRBV27 to TRBJ2-1; TRBD2 matches 10 bases. This CDR3 region has 20 residues. Germline CDR1 and CDR2: MNHEY and SMNVEV (reference sequence). V was pared by 4 bases and J by 0 bases, with 15 bases of the junction left unmatched. CDR3: CASSSWSVGSSGSSYNEQFF. CDR3 sequence (DNA): TGTGCCAGCAGTTCTTGGTCTGTCGGGTCTAGCGGGAGCTCCTACAATGAGCAGTTCTTC.

The chain joins TRBV5-5 to TRBJ1-1, with a tentative D call TRBD1 (5 bases). Trimming left V 3 bases short and J 0 bases short, with 15 bases between. This CDR3 is 16 amino acids long. The V gene's germline CDR1 is SGHKS and CDR2 YYEKEE (reference sequence). The CDR3 here is CASSSGVGGMNTEAFF. DNA for the CDR3: TGTGCCAGCAGCTCCGGGGTCGGGGGGATGAACACTGAAGCTTTCTTT.

This clone has a single count. The chain joins TRBV4-3 to TRBJ2-5, with 9 nucleotides matching TRBD1. The CDR3 length is 15 residues. Germline V gene sequence: CDR1 LGHNA, CDR2 YSLEER. V lost 4 bases and J lost 4; bases outside the gene matches: 7. The CDR3: CASSPGTGPGETQYF. CDR3 DNA sequence: TGCGCCAGCAGCCCGGGGACAGGGCCTGGAGAGACCCAGTACTTC.

This sequence joins TRBV18 and TRBJ2-1, with 9 bases that match TRBD2. Unmatched junction bases numbered 8, after V lost 3 bases and J lost 5 bases. The V gene's germline CDR1 is KGHSH and CDR2 LQKENI. This CDR3 is 16 amino acids long. CDR3: CASSPTPPSGNNEQFF. DNA for the CDR3: TGTGCCAGCTCACCGACCCCGCCTAGCGGGAACAATGAGCAGTTCTTC. The variable domain in full, completed from reference TRBV18 and TRBJ2-1, reads NAGVMQNPRHLVRRRGQEARLRCSPMKGHSHVYWYRQLPEEGLKFMVYLQKENIIDESGMPKERFSAEFPKEGPSILRIQQVVRGDSAAYFCASSPTPPSGNNEQFFGPGTRLTVL.

The chain joins TRBV2 to TRBJ1-4, with TRBD1 matching over 11 bases. Germline values: CDR1 SNHLY, CDR2 FYNNEI. Losses at the gene ends were 8 bases for V and 7 bases for J; bases not matched to a gene: 6. The CDR3 runs 14 residues. The CDR3 nucleotides read TGTGCCAGCGGGACCGGGACAGGGGGTGAAAAACTGTTTTTT. Amino acids: CASGTGTGGEKLFF.

This chain joins TRBV20-1 and TRBJ2-1; D not resolved. Trimming left V 4 bases short and J 1 base short, with 2 bases between. The CDR3 runs 11 residues. CDR1 is DFQATT and CDR2 is SNEGSKA in the germline V gene (reference sequence). The CDR3 loop reads CSATSYNEQFF. The CDR3 nucleotides are TGCAGTGCTACATCCTACAATGAGCAGTTCTTC.

V is TRBV6-5 and J is TRBJ1-2; TRBD1 agrees at 9 bases. This CDR3 is 13 amino acids long. CDR1 and CDR2 (germline): MNHEY, SVGAGI. V dropped 6 bases and J dropped 8; count of bases not matched to a gene: 7. The CDR3 nucleotides are TGTGCCAGCAGGGGACAGGGACTTTTGGGCTACACCTTC. Translated, it gives CASRGQGLLGYTF.

This clone turned up a few times. The same CDR3 can be traced to other DNA sequences in this sample. The chain is built from TRBV7-3 and TRBJ2-5; no definite D call. The CDR3 has 14 residues. Germline V gene lookup returns CDR1 SGHTA and CDR2 FQGTGA. Trimming shortened V by 5 bases and J by 2 bases, and 12 bases separated the two germline ends. CDR3 in amino acids: CASSPTGLQETQYF. For the CDR3, the DNA is TGTGCCAGCAGCCCTACCGGGTTACAAGAGACCCAGTACTTC. The full variable domain, in which reference TRBV7-3 and TRBJ2-5 provide the parts outside the CDR3, is GAGVSQTPSNKVTEKGKYVELRCDPISGHTALYWYRQSLGQGPEFLIYFQGTGAADDSGLPNDRFFAVRPEGSVSTLKIQRTERGDSAVYLCASSPTGLQETQYFGPGTRLLVL.

The chain has TRBV29-1 and TRBJ1-1, with 7 bases that match TRBD1. The CDR3 totals 13 residues. Trimming removed 8 bases from V and 3 bases from J; junction bases left unmatched: 9. The germline CDR1 and CDR2 sequences are SQVTM and ANQGSEA. The CDR3 DNA sequence: TGCAGCCCCTTTAGGGGGCTAGACACTGAAGCTTTCTTT. This encodes CSPFRGLDTEAFF.

This clone was observed a single time. V is TRBV7-2 and J is TRBJ1-1; a weak D match, TRBD1 (6 bases). The ends were cut back, 4 bases at V and 1 base at J, with 10 bases in the middle. The CDR3 extends over 14 amino acids. The germline CDR1 and CDR2 sequences are SGHTA and FQGNSA. In DNA form, the CDR3 reads TGTGCCAGCAGCTCAAGGGGGGGGAACACTGAAGCTTTCTTT. As protein: CASSSRGGNTEAFF. The entire variable domain, with the rest obtained from reference TRBV7-2 and TRBJ1-1, is as follows: GAGVSQSPSNKVTEKGKDVELRCDPISGHTALYWYRQSLGQGLEFLIYFQGNSAPDKSGLPSDRFSAERTGGSVSTLTIQRTQQEDSAVYLCASSSRGGNTEAFFGQGTRLTVV.

This chain joins TRBV29-1 and TRBJ2-1, with 7 bases matching TRBD1. Per germline, CDR1 SQVTM and CDR2 ANQGSEA. There are 15 residues in the CDR3. The V segment lost 7 bases and the J segment 8 bases; nucleotides outside the gene matches: 17. CDR3 bases: TGCAGCGCTACAATCGGGACAGCGATTCGCTATGAGCAGTTCTTC. Translation: CSATIGTAIRYEQFF.

In nucleotides, the CDR3 is TGTGCCAGCAGCGACACCTACAATGAGCAGTTCTTC. This codes for CASSDTYNEQFF. The chain joins TRBV5-4 to TRBJ2-1; the D is unclear. Germline loops: CDR1 SGHNT, CDR2 YYREEE (reference sequence). V was trimmed by 4 bases and J by 2 bases, leaving 4 bases between them. This CDR3 contains 12 residues.

The rearrangement uses TRBV7-8 and TRBJ2-1, with 9 bases that match TRBD1. The trim removed 5 bases at V and 4 bases at J, leaving 15 bases unmatched. Germline-derived CDR1 and CDR2 are SGHVS and FQNEAQ. The CDR3 length is 18 residues. Here the CDR3 reads CASSPYRITGGAYNEQFF. The CDR3 bases are TGTGCCAGCAGCCCGTACCGTATAACAGGGGGCGCGTACAATGAGCAGTTCTTC.

J is TRBJ1-2 and V is TRBV3-1 (or the pseudogene TRBV3-2); TRBD1 matches at 7 bases. From germline, CDR1 is LGHDT and CDR2 YNNKEL (reference sequence). CDR3 length equals 13 residues. J was trimmed by 4 bases and V by 5 bases; bases with no gene match: 4. In nucleotides, the CDR3 is TGTGCCAGCAGCTCAGGGGGGATCTATGGCTACACCTTC. It translates to CASSSGGIYGYTF.

The V gene is TRBV7-2, the J gene TRBJ2-1; 7 nucleotides match TRBD2. V dropped 1 base and J dropped 7; count of bases not matched to a gene: 16. The CDR3 is 18 amino acids. Germline CDR1 reads SGHTA; CDR2 reads FQGNSA. The CDR3 DNA reads as TGTGCCAGCAGCTTAGTTGCCCCCCGTGGCGGGAGTACAAATGAGCAGTTCTTC. The encoded protein is CASSLVAPRGGSTNEQFF.

The chain carries TRBV5-1 and TRBJ2-1; D possibly corresponds to TRBD1 (5 bases). V shed 2 bases and J shed 4 bases, with 13 bases lying between them. The CDR3 consists of 15 residues. CDR1 is SGHRS, CDR2 YFSETQ, per germline. The DNA for the CDR3 is TGCGCCAGCAGCTTCTTTCCAGGGCGATACAATGAGCAGTTCTTC. Its protein product is CASSFFPGRYNEQFF. The full variable domain, completed using reference TRBV5-1 and TRBJ2-1, is KAGVTQTPRYLIKTRGQQVTLSCSPISGHRSVSWYQQTPGQGLQFLFEYFSETQRNKGNFPGRFSGRQFSNSRSEMNVSTLELGDSALYLCASSFFPGRYNEQFFGPGTRLTVL.

The chain joins TRBV18 to TRBJ2-1, with TRBD2 identical over 14 bases. Trimming removed 3 bases from V and 11 bases from J; junction bases left unmatched: 3. Per germline, CDR1 KGHSH and CDR2 LQKENI. There are 14 residues in the CDR3. DNA of the CDR3: TGTGCCAGCTCACCTGGGACTAGCGGGAGCCAGCAGTTCTTC. Translating gives CASSPGTSGSQQFF.

This clone was seen a single time. The chain recombines TRBV5-4 with TRBJ2-1; TRBD1 agrees at 8 bases. This CDR3 comprises 15 residues. The ends lost 3 bases at V and 7 bases at J; junction bases unmatched: 9. CDR1 SGHNT and CDR2 YYREEE come from the germline V gene (reference sequence). The CDR3: CASSYGTGSTNEQFF. CDR3 coding DNA: TGTGCCAGCAGCTACGGGACAGGTAGTACTAATGAGCAGTTCTTC.

For the CDR3, the DNA is TGTGCCAGCAGTTACCTTCTCTCCTACGAGCAGTACTTC. Its protein is CASSYLLSYEQYF. The chain couples TRBV6-5 to TRBJ2-7; no definite D call. The CDR3 length is 13 residues. Germline loops: CDR1 MNHEY, CDR2 SVGAGI. V lost 2 bases and J lost 0, with 5 bases in between.

This clone came up a few times. The rearrangement joins TRBV10-3 to TRBJ1-2; 10 bases agree with TRBD1. This CDR3 is built from 18 residues. The germline gives CDR1 ENHRY, CDR2 SYGVKD. J gave up 1 base and V 7 bases, and 15 bases lay outside the gene matches. The DNA for the CDR3 is TGTGCCATCAACGCGGACAGGGGGGGACAACTTCTTAACTATGGCTACACCTTC. Protein product: CAINADRGGQLLNYGYTF.

The V call is TRBV6-5, the J call TRBJ1-1, with TRBD1 identical over 9 bases. Germline V CDR1 and CDR2: MNHEY, SVGAGI. With 7 bases clipped from V and 5 bases from J, the junction kept 8 bases outside the gene matches. The CDR3 sequence is 14 residues long. The CDR3: CASNRGQSRTEAFF. For the CDR3, the DNA is TGTGCCAGCAACAGGGGGCAGTCGAGGACTGAAGCTTTCTTT.

This clone was detected only a few times. The J gene is TRBJ2-7, the V gene TRBV5-5, with a weak D call TRBD1 (5 bases). Germline loops: CDR1 SGHKS, CDR2 YYEKEE (reference sequence). The CDR3 is 17 residues long. Trimming shortened V by 3 bases and J by 3 bases, and 22 bases separated the two germline ends. The CDR3 DNA reads TGTGCCAGCAGCTATTTTTCCCATGGGGCAAATGACTACGAGCAGTACTTC. It translates to CASSYFSHGANDYEQYF.